This is a list of T cell receptor beta chains from one sample in a study of T cell repertoires in cytomegalovirus infection. MiXCR was run by TCRdb on the reads, yielding one entry per CDR3 protein. Here the sample spans roughly 640,000 distinct CDR3 sequences, roughly a quarter being singletons. Sequencing used CD8+ T cells from PBMCs. The receptors come from a human donor in good health (CMV status not recorded). Some clones in this sample may be carry-over from other donors' samples. CDR3s include the opening cysteine and the closing phenylalanine or tryptophan. The order of the fields is J gene, D gene, V gene, clone size, CDR3 length, CDR3 DNA, CDR3 protein. A D gene is named only where the DNA matches it firmly. Clone size is not always given. Where it is, it says once, few, many or a class for expanded clones.

TRBJ2-2 NA TRBV4-2 few 18 TGTGCCAGCAGCCAAGATTCTCGAGTTGCGGGATACACCGGGGAGCTGTTTTTT CASSQDSRVAGYTGELFF
TRBJ2-1 NA TRBV6-2/TRBV6-3 few 11 TGTGCCAGCAGTTACGAGGTTGAGCAGTTCTTC CASSYEVEQFF
TRBJ2-1 NA TRBV27 NA 14 TGTGCCAGCAGTTCTCGAAATACTTACAATGAGCAGTTCTTC CASSSRNTYNEQFF
TRBJ2-3 NA TRBV10-1 few 18 TGCGCCAGCAGTGATCTGAACACCGAAAGCCTCGGCACAGATACGCAGTATTTT CASSDLNTESLGTDTQYF
TRBJ2-2 NA TRBV29-1 NA 12 TGCAGCGGGACAGTTCCGACCGGGGAGCTGTTTTTT CSGTVPTGELFF
TRBJ1-2 TRBD1 TRBV29-1 few 14 TGCAGCGTCGAAACGACAGGGGTGGGCTATGGCTACACCTTC CSVETTGVGYGYTF
TRBJ1-1 NA TRBV29-1 NA 13 TGCAGCGTTGAAGATGGCCAGGGGATGGGAGCTTTCTTT CSVEDGQGMGAFF
TRBJ1-1 TRBD1 TRBV7-9 few 15 TGTGCCAGCCCCTTACAGGGGACCCCCGCCACTGAAGCTTTCTTT CASPLQGTPATEAFF
TRBJ2-5 NA TRBV7-2 few 15 TGTGCCAGCAGCGCCCTGAACAGGGTCCCGGGGACCCAGTACTTC CASSALNRVPGTQYF
TRBJ1-1 TRBD1 TRBV7-3 many 14 TGTGCCAGCAGCCTGACAGGGGGTCAGACTGAAGCTTTCTTT CASSLTGGQTEAFF
TRBJ1-2 NA TRBV12-3/TRBV12-4 few 13 TGTGCCAGCAGTTTGCCGACAGAAAATGGCTACACCTTC CASSLPTENGYTF
TRBJ2-5 NA TRBV7-9 many 14 TGTGCCAGCAGCGTCAGGCCACGGGGGGAGACCCAGTACTTC CASSVRPRGETQYF
TRBJ2-5 NA TRBV6-1 few 13 TGTGCCAGCCGGTCGGGCAGGGCCCCACTGGAAGGCTTC CASRSGRAPLEGF
TRBJ1-5 TRBD1 TRBV20-1 few 14 TGCAGTGCTAGTGTGGACAGGGGTAAGAAGCCCCAGCATTTT CSASVDRGKKPQHF
TRBJ2-7 TRBD2 TRBV7-9 NA 13 TGTGCCAGCATCCCTGCGGGGGGATACGAGCAGTACTTC CASIPAGGYEQYF
TRBJ2-5 NA TRBV27 few 13 TGTGCCAGCAGTTTCGATCCTCAAGAGACCCAGTACTTC CASSFDPQETQYF
TRBJ1-2 NA TRBV7-8 many 13 TGTGCCAGCATTGGGGAGGGGTACTATGGCTACACCTTC CASIGEGYYGYTF
TRBJ1-1 NA TRBV29-1 NA 13 TGCAGCGTCTCTAAGTCCAGGGAGACTGAAGCTTTCTTT CSVSKSRETEAFF
TRBJ2-3 NA TRBV12-5 NA 19 TGTGCTAGTGGTTTTGTAACCGGCAGGAGAGACTCTAGCACAGATACGCAGTATTTT CASGFVTGRRDSSTDTQYF
TRBJ2-1 NA TRBV6-1 many 14 TGTGCCAGCACGGACCTGAGCTCCTACAATGAGCAGTTCTTC CASTDLSSYNEQFF
TRBJ2-2 NA TRBV4-2 NA 15 TGTGCCAGCAGCCCAGGGGAGGATGGCACCGGGGAGCTGTTTTTT CASSPGEDGTGELFF
TRBJ1-1 TRBD1 TRBV6-8 NA 14 TGTGCCAGCAGACACCGGGACAGGAACTCTGAAGCTTTCTTT CASRHRDRNSEAFF
TRBJ2-3 NA TRBV7-2 many 14 TGTGCCAGCAGCTTAGGAGGGCGCACAGATACGCAGTATTTT CASSLGGRTDTQYF
TRBJ2-7 TRBD1 TRBV10-2 NA 16 TGCGCCAGCAGTCCGGGACAGGGGGCACCTCCTTACGAGCAGTACTTC CASSPGQGAPPYEQYF
TRBJ2-5 NA TRBV2 many 15 TGTGCCAGCAGTCCTTCTGGGACTCCGCGGGAGACCCAGTACTTC CASSPSGTPRETQYF
TRBJ1-2 NA TRBV7-9 NA 14 TGTGTCAGCACCGCGGGGCAGGGCCTCTATGGCTACACCTTC CVSTAGQGLYGYTF
TRBJ1-5 NA TRBV7-2 many 13 TGTGCCAGCAGCTTACACAGCGATCAGCCCCAGCATTTT CASSLHSDQPQHF
TRBJ1-2 NA TRBV6-2/TRBV6-3 many 14 TGTGCCAGCAGTTACGACAGCTTGAACTATGGCTACACCTTC CASSYDSLNYGYTF
TRBJ2-5 TRBD2 TRBV10-3 NA 16 TGTGCCATCAGTGAGTGGCAAGCGGGGTTGGGAGAGACCCAGTACTTC CAISEWQAGLGETQYF
TRBJ2-1 TRBD2 TRBV4-1 NA 14 TGCGCCAGCAGCCGGGTAGCGGGGGATCTTGAGCAGTTCTTC CASSRVAGDLEQFF
TRBJ1-1 NA TRBV7-9 few 15 TGTGCCAGCTCCGAAATGGGTTTCGGGCACACTGAAGCTTTCTTT CASSEMGFGHTEAFF
TRBJ2-3 NA TRBV6-6 few 14 TGTGCCAGCAGTTACTTTGGAACGGCAGATACGCAGTATTTT CASSYFGTADTQYF
TRBJ2-1 TRBD2 TRBV7-9 few 17 TGTGCCAGCAGCTTAGATGGCGGGGGGGCTCGCTACAATGAGCAGTTCTTC CASSLDGGGARYNEQFF
TRBJ2-1 TRBD2 TRBV14 few 15 TGTGCCAGCAGCCAAGAACTAGCGGGGGACTATGAGCAGTTCTTC CASSQELAGDYEQFF
TRBJ2-7 NA TRBV7-9 many 13 TGTGCCAGCAGCTTGGGCAGAATCTACGAGCAGTACTTC CASSLGRIYEQYF
TRBJ2-1 TRBD1 TRBV11-2 few 15 TGTGCCAGCAGCTCGGGACAGGGGGCGACCAATGAGCAGTTCTTC CASSSGQGATNEQFF
TRBJ2-3 NA TRBV28 NA 15 TGTGCCAGCAGTTTAAGGGTTACTAGCACAGATACGCAGTATTTT CASSLRVTSTDTQYF
TRBJ2-2 TRBD2 TRBV10-3 few 15 TGTGCCATCAGTGATGGGGGGGAGAGCACCGGGGAGCTGTTTTTT CAISDGGESTGELFF
TRBJ1-2 NA TRBV20-1 few 15 TGCAGTGCTAGAGCCCAACGGGGGGTTGGCTATGGCTACACCTTC CSARAQRGVGYGYTF
TRBJ2-1 NA TRBV6-2/TRBV6-3 NA 15 TGTGCCAGCAGTTACTCGTATGGGTTTGGTAATGAGCAGTTCTTC CASSYSYGFGNEQFF
TRBJ2-5 TRBD2 TRBV2 few 13 TGTGCCAGCCTTGGCGGGGGGGAAGAGACCCAGTACTTC CASLGGGEETQYF
TRBJ2-7 NA TRBV2 once 13 TGTGCCAGCAGTGAATTAACGGTTTACGAGCAGTACTTC CASSELTVYEQYF
TRBJ2-1 NA TRBV6-2/TRBV6-3 many 15 TGTGCCAGCAGAGAGGGGGGACTGGAGCTTGATGAGCAGTTCTTC CASREGGLELDEQFF
TRBJ2-7 NA TRBV12-3/TRBV12-4 NA 13 TGTGCCAGCAGTGAGACAAGCTCCTACGAGCAGTACTTC CASSETSSYEQYF
TRBJ2-2 NA TRBV7-6 NA 17 TGTGCCAGCAGCCCCCTACTGAGGGACTCCAACACCGGGGAGCTGTTTTTT CASSPLLRDSNTGELFF
TRBJ2-1 TRBD1 TRBV11-2 few 15 TGTGCCAGCAGCCGCGGACAGGTAGACTACAATGAGCAGTTCTTC CASSRGQVDYNEQFF
TRBJ2-3 NA TRBV6-4 once 14 TGTGCCAGCAGTGACAGGCCCAATACAGATACGCAGTATTTT CASSDRPNTDTQYF
TRBJ2-1 TRBD2 TRBV7-2 many 15 TGTGCCAGCAGCTTAATTAGCGGGGACTACAATGAGCAGTTCTTC CASSLISGDYNEQFF